The T cell receptor beta chain described here comes from a study of T cell repertoires in cytomegalovirus infection. Study-wide context: CMV epitopes used comprised recently identified HLA-C-restricted ones and well-studied HLA-B-restricted ones. Indications came from public TCR beta signatures; they pointed to CMV infection and to a matching HLA type.

As concerns this clonotype: Its antigen remains unknown.

V lost 5 bases, J lost 3 bases, and 16 bases lay in between. This CDR3 has 16 amino acids. Germline CDR1 reads SGHVS; CDR2 reads FNYEAQ. MiXCR was run by TCRdb on the reads, yielding one entry per CDR3 protein. In the table there are around 430,000 distinct CDR3 sequences, 40% to 50% of which are singletons. The source of this sequence is a human donor in good health (CMV status not recorded). Some clones in this sample may be carry-over from other donors' samples. This chain connects TRBV7-6 to TRBJ1-4; possible D gene TRBD1, 5 bases. This sample comprised cultured PBMCs, obtained from culture after CMV antigen stimulation. The chain's CDR3 is CASSPRQRGANEKLFF. The CDR3 region has the DNA TGTGCCAGCAGCCCTAGGCAACGGGGGGCTAATGAAAAACTGTTTTTT.